This TCR beta chain was captured by sequencing in a study of T-cell memory formation after mild COVID-19. Study-wide results and caveats: Chiefly within CM and EM were the contracting CD4+ clones; CD8+ ones were within EMRA. Clones contracting across day 15 to 85 had a balanced CD4/CD8 profile; later expanding clones leaned CD4+. Confirmation of SARS-CoV-2 specificity was lacking for second-wave clones peaking day 37.

TCRdb reanalysed the 5' RACE reads using MiXCR and keeps one entry per CDR3 protein. The sample records under 400,000 distinct CDR3 sequences, roughly 20% being singletons. V gave up 7 bases and J gave up 0 bases; unmatched junction bases: 9. The CDR3 is 16 residues long. Germline V lookup: CDR1 SGHTA, CDR2 FQGNSA. A remark on this clonotype: Its antigen is still unknown.

What was sequenced was PBMCs or a T cell subset sorted from them (not recorded which). This receptor was taken from an adult woman who had mild COVID-19 (a few samples of this study predate the infection). Cell type and time point are not known. The chain employs TRBV7-2 and TRBJ2-1; 7 bases fit TRBD1. This CDR3 reads CASIKGADSSYNEQFF. The CDR3 DNA sequence: TGTGCCAGCATAAAGGGGGCAGACAGCTCCTACAATGAGCAGTTCTTC.